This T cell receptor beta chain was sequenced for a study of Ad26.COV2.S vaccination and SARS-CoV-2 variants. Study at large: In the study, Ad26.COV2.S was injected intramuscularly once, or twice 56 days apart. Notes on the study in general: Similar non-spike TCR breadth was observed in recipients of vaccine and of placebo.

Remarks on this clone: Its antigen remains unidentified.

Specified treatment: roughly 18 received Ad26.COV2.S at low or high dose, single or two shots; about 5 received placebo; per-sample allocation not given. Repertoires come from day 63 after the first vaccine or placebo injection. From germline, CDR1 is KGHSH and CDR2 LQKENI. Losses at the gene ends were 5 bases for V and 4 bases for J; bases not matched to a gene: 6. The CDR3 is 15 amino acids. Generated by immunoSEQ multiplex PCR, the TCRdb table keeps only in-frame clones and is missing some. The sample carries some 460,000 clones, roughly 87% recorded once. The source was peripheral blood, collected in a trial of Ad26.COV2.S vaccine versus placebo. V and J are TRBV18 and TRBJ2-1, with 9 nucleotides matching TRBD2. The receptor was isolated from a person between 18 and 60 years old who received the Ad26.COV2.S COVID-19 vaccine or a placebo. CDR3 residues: CASSLTSGPYNEQFF. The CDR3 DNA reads TGTGCCAGCTCATTGACTAGCGGACCTTACAATGAGCAGTTCTTC.